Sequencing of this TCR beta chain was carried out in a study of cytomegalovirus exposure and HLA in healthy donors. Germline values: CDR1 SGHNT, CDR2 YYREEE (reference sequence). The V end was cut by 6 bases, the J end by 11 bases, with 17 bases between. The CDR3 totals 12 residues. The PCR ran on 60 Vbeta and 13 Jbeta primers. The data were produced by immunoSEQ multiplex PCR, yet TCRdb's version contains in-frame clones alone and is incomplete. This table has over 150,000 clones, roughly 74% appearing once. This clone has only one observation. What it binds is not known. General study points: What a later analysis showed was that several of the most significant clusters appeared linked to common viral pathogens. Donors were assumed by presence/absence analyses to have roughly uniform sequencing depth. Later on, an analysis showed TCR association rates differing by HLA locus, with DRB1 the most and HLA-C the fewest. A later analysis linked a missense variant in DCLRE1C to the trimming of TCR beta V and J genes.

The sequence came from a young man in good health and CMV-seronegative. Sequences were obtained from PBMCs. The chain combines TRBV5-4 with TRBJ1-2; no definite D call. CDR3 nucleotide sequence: TGTGCCAGCACCTTCGGGAGGGAGGGATACACCTTC. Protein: CASTFGREGYTF.